This T cell receptor beta chain was found in a study of cytomegalovirus exposure and HLA in healthy donors (dated 2017 in TCRdb). Background on the whole study: According to a later analysis, one platform produced both the approximately 110 validation repertoires and the approximately 660 repertoires of the first cohort. Along with the approximately 620-subject first cohort, a separate validation cohort of 120 different subjects was used. The study was designed to test whether signatures of past pathogen exposure could be identified by cataloging public T cell receptors. The study combined high-throughput TCR immunosequencing, statistical association of individual TCRs with disease status, and machine learning to predict cytomegalovirus infection status. Overall study results and their limits: According to the authors, the approach could potentially be generalized to other disease states and immunological phenotypes. The classifier was reported to diagnose cytomegalovirus status with high specificity and sensitivity in both the original cohort and the validation cohort. Subsequent analysis determined that TCRs grouped into clusters in the first cohort also showed a tendency toward co-occurrence across the 90 to 150 validation repertoires, and approximately 93% of cluster scores exceeded 0. The study gave a list of about 150 TCR beta chains associated with cytomegalovirus. In vitro tests confirmed that a few of the cytomegalovirus-associated TCR beta chains recognize cytomegalovirus antigens. All 130 or so repertoires were used to score co-occurrence in the validation cohort in a later analysis, because that analysis had no HLA typing for the cohort. Across donors, most TCR sequences were observed very rarely, whereas some public TCRs were present in many individuals.

Donors formed part of the validation cohort, which comprised about 130 subjects and was distinct from the first cohort of 666 subjects. Libraries were constructed by the immunoSEQ multiplex PCR assay. As for how the authors treated the data: A statistical classification framework was built for diagnosing cytomegalovirus status from the catalog of TCR beta chain sequences. Drawn from immuneACCESS, this table holds only the in-frame rearrangements with V and J called that TCRdb kept. Clones are partly lost; checked studies trace under half to an unresolved V gene and leave the rest unexplained. For V, J and clone size, that table is used; D and trimming come from the DNA. Across this sample there are about 120,000 clones, with roughly 90% seen only once. The ten biggest clones cover 1.5% to 2% of the sample. Notes on this clone: The antigen this receptor binds is unknown. Per-base quality was not reported, and no clone a single base away is much larger than it.

There are 16 amino acids in the CDR3, from cysteine to phenylalanine inclusive. Only the CDR3 DNA stays, 48 bases, in frame from base 1. The junction shows trimming of 0 bases on V and 2 bases on J, and the gene matches do not reach 8 bases of it. Based on the germline V gene, the CDR1 and CDR2 sequences are SGHRS and YFSETQ. This clonotype originated in a woman between 18 and 29 years old in good health and CMV-seronegative. The chain is encoded by TRBV5-1 joined to TRBJ2-7, with 7 middle bases fitting TRBD1. The sample consisted of PBMCs. The sequence in DNA is TGCGCCAGCAGCTTGGTTTTAGGGACAGCCACCTACGAGCAGTACTTC. This translates into CASSLVLGTATYEQYF.